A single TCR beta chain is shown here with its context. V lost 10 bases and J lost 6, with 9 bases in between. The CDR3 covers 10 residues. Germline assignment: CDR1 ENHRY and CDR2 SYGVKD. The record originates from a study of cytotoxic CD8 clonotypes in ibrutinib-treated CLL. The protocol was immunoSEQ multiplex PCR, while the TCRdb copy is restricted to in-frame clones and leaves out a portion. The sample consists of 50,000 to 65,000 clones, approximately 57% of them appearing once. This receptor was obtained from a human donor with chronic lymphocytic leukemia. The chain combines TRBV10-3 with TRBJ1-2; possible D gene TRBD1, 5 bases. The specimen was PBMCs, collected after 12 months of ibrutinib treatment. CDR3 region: CATWDHGYTF. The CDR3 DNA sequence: TGTGCCACCTGGGACCATGGCTACACCTTC.